This TCR beta chain was captured by sequencing in a study of T cell responses to AZD1222 COVID-19 vaccine. Overall study context: It was second doses at about 4 or about 12 weeks that were pooled.

General observations from the study: Only a handful of AZD1222 recipients were seropositive at baseline. Spike-wide coverage was observed for vaccine-associated CD4 TCRs, with dominant responses at 160-218 and 743-854.

This clone has just a few counts. Its antigen remains unidentified. TCRdb keeps only in-frame clones here, not all; method: immunoSEQ multiplex PCR. The sample lists about 190,000 clones, 94% occurring once. The clonotype originates from an adult in good health. The sample in question was peripheral blood, obtained on day 0 of AZD1222 vaccination.

CDR3 DNA sequence: TGTGCCAGCAGTGAAAAGGGACGTGAAGGAAACACCATATATTTT. Translating it yields CASSEKGREGNTIYF. The V call is TRBV6-1, the J call TRBJ1-3; TRBD1 is a possible D gene (5 bases). This CDR3 has 15 residues. Trimming shortened V by 2 bases and J by 4 bases, and 12 bases separated the two germline ends. CDR1 and CDR2 (germline): MNHNS, SASEGT.